The text below deals with one TCR beta chain. Germline V gene sequence: CDR1 SGHRS, CDR2 YFSETQ. The CDR3 is 13 amino acids. J gave up 10 bases and V 4 bases, and 5 bases lay outside the gene matches. This sample stems from a study of blood T cell repertoires in COVID-19. Study-wide background: The United States, Italy and Spain were the sources of the acute and convalescent COVID-19 samples. Sources were T cells, B-cell-depleted T cells, or PBMCs; the material itself was cDNA or gDNA.

In the study's own analysis: Amplified reference gene primers provided the basis for estimating nucleated cell counts. Repertoires were generated with immunoSEQ multiplex PCR, while TCRdb's copy carries only in-frame clones and drops some. The V and J calls and clone size are taken from that table; D and trimming were inferred from the DNA. The repertoire holds tens of thousands of clones, with roughly 86% as singletons. The specimen sequenced was peripheral blood. The chain carries TRBV5-1 and TRBJ1-4; 9 bases map to TRBD1. The sequence derives from a man aged 60-69 years with active or convalescent COVID-19. The CDR3 DNA sequence: TGCGCCAGCAGCGAGGGACAGGGAGGAAAACTGTTTTTT. It specifies CASSEGQGGKLFF. Using reference TRBV5-1 and TRBJ1-4 for the parts outside the CDR3, the full variable domain is KAGVTQTPRYLIKTRGQQVTLSCSPISGHRSVSWYQQTPGQGLQFLFEYFSETQRNKGNFPGRFSGRQFSNSRSEMNVSTLELGDSALYLCASSEGQGGKLFFGSGTQLSVL.